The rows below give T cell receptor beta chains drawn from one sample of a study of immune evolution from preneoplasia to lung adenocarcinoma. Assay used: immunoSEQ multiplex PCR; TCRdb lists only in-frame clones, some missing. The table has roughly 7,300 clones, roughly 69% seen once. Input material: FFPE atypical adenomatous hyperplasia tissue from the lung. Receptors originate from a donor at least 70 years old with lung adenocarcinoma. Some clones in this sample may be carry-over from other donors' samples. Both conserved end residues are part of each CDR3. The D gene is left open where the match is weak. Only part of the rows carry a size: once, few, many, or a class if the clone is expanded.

CASSPGTAKSEAFF	TGTGCCAGCTCACCAGGGACAGCAAAATCTGAAGCTTTCTTT	TRBV18	TRBJ1-1	TRBD1	few
CASSPWTDLEAFF	TGCGCCAGCAGCCCCTGGACGGACCTTGAAGCTTTCTTT	TRBV5-1	TRBJ1-1	.	.
CASSSTGVNTEAFF	TGCGCCAGCAGTTCGACAGGGGTGAACACTGAAGCTTTCTTT	TRBV5-1	TRBJ1-1	TRBD1	.
CATSRVRESTHEQYF	TGTGCCACCAGCAGAGTCCGGGAGTCTACCCACGAGCAGTACTTC	TRBV15	TRBJ2-7	.	few
CSVEGGQASYNEQFF	TGCAGCGTTGAAGGCGGACAGGCCTCCTACAATGAGCAGTTCTTC	TRBV29-1	TRBJ2-1	TRBD1	.
CSVGQGGNQPQHF	TGCAGCGTGGGACAGGGAGGCAATCAGCCCCAGCATTTT	TRBV29-1	TRBJ1-5	TRBD1	once
CASSEGQGVKQYF	TGTGCCAGCAGTGAAGGACAGGGGGTCAAGCAGTACTTC	TRBV2	TRBJ2-7	TRBD1	.
CAGAAGQNEKLFF	TGCGCCGGGGCGGCAGGACAAAATGAAAAACTGTTTTTT	TRBV4-1	TRBJ1-4	.	few
CASTRSNYGYTF	TGTGCCAGCACTCGGTCGAACTATGGCTACACCTTC	TRBV28	TRBJ1-2	.	.
CSTHRGRGTEAFF	TGCAGCACACACAGGGGCCGGGGCACTGAAGCTTTCTTT	TRBV29-1	TRBJ1-1	TRBD1	.
CASSVGTSTDTQYF	TGTGCCAGCAGCGTAGGGACTAGCACAGATACGCAGTATTTT	TRBV9	TRBJ2-3	.	.
CASSLRVYGETQYF	TGCGCCAGCAGCCTACGAGTGTATGGGGAGACCCAGTACTTC	TRBV5-1	TRBJ2-5	.	.
CASGLGTSGAIQYF	TGTGCCAGCGGCTTGGGGACTAGTGGGGCCATTCAGTACTTC	TRBV5-6	TRBJ2-4	TRBD2	few
CASSVEGPETQYF	TGTGCCAGCAGCGTTGAAGGGCCGGAGACCCAGTACTTC	TRBV9	TRBJ2-5	.	.
CASSRESLTNEKLFF	TGTGCCAGCAGTCGGGAATCCCTAACTAATGAAAAACTGTTTTTT	TRBV7-9	TRBJ1-4	.	few
CAWSSGGGSQPQHF	TGTGCCTGGAGTTCGGGTGGAGGGAGTCAGCCCCAGCATTTT	TRBV30	TRBJ1-5	.	.
CASSYSNRGSDGYTF	TGTGCCAGCAGTTACTCCAACAGGGGGTCGGATGGCTACACCTTC	TRBV6-5	TRBJ1-2	TRBD1	.
CASRGVVGIGTMNEKLFF	TGTGCCAGCAGGGGGGTAGTGGGGATTGGGACTATGAATGAAAAACTGTTTTTT	TRBV2	TRBJ1-4	.	.
CASSPPSAREQYF	TGTGCCAGCTCACCACCGTCAGCGCGTGAGCAGTACTTC	TRBV18	TRBJ2-7	.	.
CASSLGGTGEKLFF	TGTGCCAGCAGCTTAGGCGGGACGGGTGAAAAACTGTTTTTT	TRBV5-4	TRBJ1-4	.	.
CSVGMGTHEQYF	TGCAGCGTTGGAATGGGAACCCACGAGCAGTACTTC	TRBV29-1	TRBJ2-7	.	.
CAAWKGQGVNYGYTF	TGTGCCGCCTGGAAAGGGCAGGGCGTCAACTATGGCTACACCTTC	TRBV10-3	TRBJ1-2	.	.
CASSEGGGGESNEQFF	TGCGCCAGCAGTGAGGGTGGGGGGGGTGAGAGCAATGAGCAGTTCTTC	TRBV10-1	TRBJ2-1	TRBD2	.
CAWSVARGQEGYTF	TGTGCCTGGAGTGTAGCCAGGGGGCAGGAGGGCTACACCTTC	TRBV30	TRBJ1-2	TRBD1	.
CATSSRTSYEQYF	TGTGCCACCAGCAGCCGTACCTCCTACGAGCAGTACTTC	TRBV15	TRBJ2-7	.	.
CASSIVDSRYNEQFF	TGTGCCAGTAGTATTGTGGACTCCCGTTACAATGAGCAGTTCTTC	TRBV19	TRBJ2-1	.	few
CASGKDYNQPQHF	TGTGCCAGCGGTAAGGATTACAATCAGCCCCAGCATTTT	TRBV6-6	TRBJ1-5	.	.
CSAAGSGEQYF	TGCAGTGCTGCGGGCTCGGGGGAGCAGTACTTC	TRBV20-1	TRBJ2-7	.	.
CAWRTGTAAYEQYF	TGTGCCTGGAGGACTGGGACAGCCGCCTACGAGCAGTACTTC	TRBV30	TRBJ2-7	TRBD1	.
CASSPYVDNEQFF	TGTGCCAGCTCACCGTACGTCGACAATGAGCAGTTCTTC	TRBV18	TRBJ2-1	.	few
CASGTLQGANGELFF	TGTGCTAGTGGTACTCTACAGGGGGCTAACGGGGAGCTGTTTTTT	TRBV12-5	TRBJ2-2	TRBD1	.
CASSLELPGANEKLFF	TGTGCCAGCAGCTTGGAGCTGCCAGGGGCTAATGAAAAACTGTTTTTT	TRBV7-8	TRBJ1-4	.	.
CASSPWTGENTEAFF	TGCGCCAGCAGCCCATGGACAGGGGAGAACACTGAAGCTTTCTTT	TRBV5-1	TRBJ1-1	TRBD1	.
CASSGLTGIGEKLFF	TGCGCCAGCAGCGGGTTGACAGGGATTGGGGAAAAACTGTTTTTT	TRBV5-1	TRBJ1-4	TRBD1	.
CASSGSGGQGVSYEQYF	TGCGCCAGCAGTGGAAGTGGGGGACAGGGGGTCTCCTACGAGCAGTACTTC	TRBV10-2	TRBJ2-7	TRBD1	.
CASKVGNEQFF	TGTGCCAGCAAGGTGGGGAATGAGCAGTTCTTC	TRBV2	TRBJ2-1	.	.
CAWSRRVTYGYTF	TGTGCCTGGAGTCGACGGGTCACCTATGGCTACACCTTC	TRBV30	TRBJ1-2	.	.
CSVGLAGSGEQYF	TGCAGCGTTGGACTAGCGGGATCCGGCGAGCAGTACTTC	TRBV29-1	TRBJ2-7	TRBD2	.
CASSSLYDEQFF	TGCGCCAGCAGCTCCCTGTACGATGAGCAGTTCTTC	TRBV5-1	TRBJ2-1	.	.
CAWRVTGGYREQYF	TGTGCCTGGAGGGTTACAGGGGGATATCGCGAGCAGTACTTC	TRBV30	TRBJ2-7	TRBD1	.
CAISEGLADLSYEQYF	TGTGCCATCAGTGAAGGACTAGCGGACCTATCCTACGAGCAGTACTTC	TRBV10-3	TRBJ2-7	TRBD2	few
CASSESRSLDEQYF	TGTGCCAGCAGTGAAAGTCGGTCTCTAGACGAGCAGTACTTC	TRBV2	TRBJ2-7	.	.
CASSPGTGSNEQFF	TGTGCCAGCAGCCCCGGGACAGGGTCCAATGAGCAGTTCTTC	TRBV7-3	TRBJ2-1	TRBD1	.
CASNNRDRANEQFF	TGTGCCAGCAATAACCGGGACAGGGCCAATGAGCAGTTCTTC	TRBV6-6	TRBJ2-1	TRBD1	.
CASSGTLQGGVMLGYTF	TGTGCCAGCAGTGGGACCCTCCAGGGAGGGGTGATGCTAGGCTACACCTTC	TRBV2	TRBJ1-2	.	.
CASSHTPETQYF	TGTGCCAGCAGCCATACCCCAGAGACCCAGTACTTC	TRBV2	TRBJ2-5	.	few
CASSLDTNTGELFF	TGCGCCAGCAGCTTGGATACGAACACCGGGGAGCTGTTTTTT	TRBV5-1	TRBJ2-2	.	.